These 27 T cell receptor beta chains were all obtained from the same sample, sequenced in a study of post-analysis software for immune sequencing data. Sequencing libraries made from TCR beta cDNA carried unique molecular identifiers. MiXCR, run by TCRdb on the PCR reads, gives a single entry per CDR3 protein. This table holds roughly 800,000 distinct CDR3 sequences, just under 30% found once. Whole-study findings and limits: There were a handful of TRBV segments more frequent in patients than controls, and TRBV5-6, TRBV5-1 and TRBV20-1 were among them.

The antigens for these receptors are not known. Sequences were obtained from blood. These receptors all come from a girl between 5 and 17 years old with multiple sclerosis.

In its sample, this clonotype was seen a few times. The chain carries TRBV29-1 and TRBJ2-4, with D possibly matching TRBD2 (6 bases). V shed 2 bases and J shed 3 bases, with 11 bases lying between them. This CDR3 contains 14 residues. The germline gives CDR1 SQVTM, CDR2 ANQGSEA. DNA for the CDR3: TGCAGCGTTGAACGGAGGGGAGTCAAAAACATTCAGTACTTC. Translated, it gives CSVERRGVKNIQYF.

This clonotype was seen more than once but under ten times. The genes are TRBV28 and TRBJ2-1; possibly TRBD1 for D (5 bases). The CDR3 sequence is 14 residues long. Germline V gives CDR1 MDHEN, CDR2 SYDVKM. CDR3 nucleotides: TGTGTCATAACTGGGGCGGAATTATACAATGAGCAGTTCTTC. Protein sequence: CVITGAELYNEQFF.

This clonotype was detected only a few times. The chain couples TRBV20-1 to TRBJ2-7; TRBD1 agrees at 10 bases. Looked up from germline, CDR1 is DFQATT and CDR2 is SNEGSKA (reference sequence). V shed 5 bases and J 3 bases; nucleotides not matched to a gene: 7. CDR3 length: 14 amino acids. CDR3 sequence reads: CSAEPGQGSYEQYF. DNA of the CDR3: TGCAGTGCTGAACCGGGACAGGGGAGCTACGAGCAGTACTTC.

The chain recombines TRBV6-1 with TRBJ1-2, with D hard to call. Per germline, CDR1 MNHNS and CDR2 SASEGT. The CDR3 spans 14 residues. The V and J ends lost 4 bases and 5 bases respectively, with 14 bases between them. CDR3 DNA: TGTGCCAGCAGTGCAGGACGGGAGACTTATGGCTACACCTTC. It is translated as CASSAGRETYGYTF.

This chain links TRBV5-1 with TRBJ2-7; D unresolved. Germline V CDR1 and CDR2: SGHRS, YFSETQ. The CDR3 totals 13 residues. V was pared by 3 bases and J by 2 bases, with 9 bases between. The CDR3 loop is CASSSSPTYEQYF. DNA for the CDR3: TGCGCCAGCAGCTCGAGTCCTACCTACGAGCAGTACTTC.

Notes on this clonotype: A much larger clone lies one base from this, so it may be a read error. The chain uses TRBV29-1 and TRBJ2-5, with D uncertain. The end of the DNA fits TRBJ2-7 better, so the J call may be wrong. Per germline, CDR1 SQVTM and CDR2 ANQGSEA. The CDR3 length is 11 residues. CDR3: CSVGKVYEQYF. The CDR3 bases are TGCAGCGTTGGGAAAGTCTACGAGCAGTACTTC.

This sequence joins TRBV29-1 and TRBJ2-3; TRBD2 matches 8 bases. V shed 6 bases and J 1 base; nucleotides not matched to a gene: 21. The length of the CDR3 is 19 residues. The germline gives CDR1 SQVTM, CDR2 ANQGSEA. For the CDR3, the DNA is TGCAGCGTCCAAGAGAGAATTTCTAGCGGGTCCCTCCGCACAGATACGCAGTATTTT. This encodes CSVQERISSGSLRTDTQYF.

This clonotype was counted a few times. The V gene is TRBV7-6, the J gene TRBJ2-3; 10 bases are shared with TRBD1. This CDR3 comprises 15 residues. The ends lost 4 bases at V and 4 bases at J; junction bases unmatched: 5. Germline CDR1 reads SGHVS; CDR2 reads FNYEAQ. The CDR3, as DNA: TGTGCCAGCAGCTGGACTGGACAGGGGGCAGATACGCAGTATTTT. The encoded protein is CASSWTGQGADTQYF.

The table lists this clonotype with many counts. V and J are TRBV10-3 and TRBJ2-1; no clear D gene. Germline V lookup: CDR1 ENHRY, CDR2 SYGVKD. The CDR3 extends over 13 amino acids. Trimming left V 0 bases short and J 5 bases short, with 5 bases between. This chain's CDR3 is CAISESGDNEQFF. As DNA, the CDR3 is TGTGCCATCAGTGAGTCGGGCGACAATGAGCAGTTCTTC.

This clonotype was counted a few times. This chain connects TRBV4-1 to TRBJ2-1; D may match TRBD1 or TRBD2 (5 bases each). Germline loops: CDR1 MGHRA, CDR2 YSYEKL. The V gene lost 0 bases and the J gene lost 2 bases, with 11 bases spanning the gap. The CDR3 has 16 amino acids. DNA of the CDR3: TGCGCCAGCAGCCAAGAGACGGGGCCCCCCTACAATGAGCAGTTCTTC. Translated, it gives CASSQETGPPYNEQFF.

This clonotype has more than one count but fewer than ten. This chain joins TRBV4-1 and TRBJ2-5; TRBD2 agrees at 11 bases. Germline V gene lookup returns CDR1 MGHRA and CDR2 YSYEKL. V lost 0 bases, J lost 3 bases, and 3 bases stayed unmatched. This CDR3 has 16 residues. CDR3 loop: CASSQDGSGGEETQYF. The CDR3 DNA is TGCGCCAGCAGCCAAGATGGTAGCGGGGGGGAAGAGACCCAGTACTTC.

The rearrangement links TRBV20-1 to TRBJ2-7; possible D gene TRBD1, 5 bases. The CDR3 spans 14 residues. Germline loops: CDR1 DFQATT, CDR2 SNEGSKA (reference sequence). The ends were cut back, 1 base at V and 1 base at J, with 11 bases in the middle. Here the CDR3 DNA reads TGCAGTGCTAGAGCCCTAACAGGATCCTACGAGCAGTACTTC. As protein: CSARALTGSYEQYF.

V gene TRBV20-1 combines with J gene TRBJ2-3, with 10 nucleotides matching TRBD2. Trimming removed 3 bases from V and 1 base from J; junction bases left unmatched: 13. From germline, CDR1 is DFQATT and CDR2 SNEGSKA (reference sequence). This CDR3 comprises 18 residues. CDR3 DNA: TGCAGTGCTAGTGCCTATGGCGGCACTAGCGGGGGCACAGATACGCAGTATTTT. It translates to CSASAYGGTSGGTDTQYF.

The V and J genes are TRBV10-3 and TRBJ1-1; D remains unclear. From germline, CDR1 is ENHRY and CDR2 SYGVKD. Between the trimmed V and J ends, which lost 2 bases and 2 bases, there was a span of 0 bases. The CDR3 runs to 11 residues. CDR3 DNA: TGTGCCATCAGTGAGAACACTGAAGCTTTCTTT. This encodes CAISENTEAFF.

The genes are TRBV16 and TRBJ1-5, with D tentatively TRBD1 (5 bases). The V and J ends lost 3 bases and 9 bases respectively, with 21 bases between them. The germline gives CDR1 KGHSY, CDR2 FQNENV. The CDR3 contains 16 residues. CDR3 region: CASSHYDPGPGLPQHF. DNA for the CDR3: TGTGCCAGCAGCCACTACGACCCGGGGCCCGGGCTGCCCCAGCATTTT.

This rearrangement joins TRBV20-1 to TRBJ2-1, with a tentative D call TRBD1 (5 bases). The germline V gene has CDR1 DFQATT and CDR2 SNEGSKA (reference sequence). Trimming took off 0 bases at V and 2 bases at J, with 11 bases between the two ends. This CDR3 comprises 15 residues. CDR3 loop: CSAREPRVPYNEQFF. CDR3 in DNA: TGCAGTGCTAGAGAGCCCAGGGTCCCCTACAATGAGCAGTTCTTC.

This clonotype was picked up many times. This chain connects TRBV6-1 to TRBJ2-1; TRBD2 matches 8 bases. This CDR3 spans 17 amino acids. J gave up 5 bases and V 5 bases, and 14 bases lay outside the gene matches. Germline V CDR1 and CDR2: MNHNS, SASEGT. The CDR3 reads CASSTPAVAGMNNEQFF. The CDR3 coding sequence is TGTGCCAGCAGTACACCCGCAGTAGCGGGGATGAACAATGAGCAGTTCTTC.

The genes are TRBV18 and TRBJ1-5, with 10 bases aligning to TRBD1. CDR3 length equals 17 residues. Germline V gives CDR1 KGHSH, CDR2 LQKENI. J lost 1 base, V lost 2 bases, and 5 bases had no gene match. CDR3 coding DNA: TGTGCCAGCTCACCATCTGGGACAGGGGACAGCAATCAGCCCCAGCATTTT. Its protein is CASSPSGTGDSNQPQHF.

To note about this clonotype: Relative to the germline gene, one junction end is altered; a read error may explain this. The gene calls are TRBV4-1 and TRBJ2-3; weak D call: TRBD1 (5 bases). This CDR3 is 15 amino acids long. Per the germline V gene, CDR1 is MGHRA and CDR2 is YSYEKL. The CDR3 bases are TGCGCCAGCAGCCAATGGGGCGCGAGCATAGATACGCAGTATTTT. Translated, it gives CASSQWGASIDTQYF.

This clonotype came up once. The V and J genes are TRBV6-4 and TRBJ1-1; D might be TRBD1 (5 bases). This CDR3 is 14 amino acids long. CDR1 is MRHNA, CDR2 SNTAGT, per germline. The V end was cut by 4 bases, the J end by 10 bases, with 19 bases between. The CDR3, as DNA: TGTGCCAGCAGTGCCGAACGGGACTCTCTGGGAGCTTTCTTT. Translation: CASSAERDSLGAFF.

The J gene is TRBJ2-5, the V gene TRBV20-1; D uncertain. The J call is in doubt because the DNA end fits TRBJ2-7 better. Germline V gives CDR1 DFQATT, CDR2 SNEGSKA (reference sequence). CDR3 length: 13 amino acids. DNA for the CDR3: TGCAGTGCGAGGAGCCAGGCCGATTACGAGCAGTACTTC. Protein product: CSARSQADYEQYF.

The chain has TRBV3-1 and TRBJ1-1; D is uncertain. V was shortened by 5 bases and J by 5 bases, with 12 bases between the two germline ends. Germline V lookup: CDR1 LGHDT, CDR2 YNNKEL (reference sequence). The CDR3 loop spans 13 amino acids. This CDR3 reads CASSTGTRTEAFF. For the CDR3, the DNA is TGTGCCAGCAGCACGGGTACCCGGACTGAAGCTTTCTTT.

This clonotype has only a few counts. This chain joins TRBV29-1 and TRBJ1-1; the D is unclear. The germline gives CDR1 SQVTM, CDR2 ANQGSEA. The CDR3 has 13 amino acids. V was clipped by 4 bases and J by 4 bases, with 13 bases between them. CDR3 DNA sequence: TGCAGCGTTGGTCACCTGGTAGGCACTGAAGCTTTCTTT. Amino acid sequence: CSVGHLVGTEAFF.

The chain has TRBV27 and TRBJ1-1; the D gene is possibly TRBD1 (5 bases). The CDR3 sequence is 14 residues long. Trimming pared 7 bases from V and 5 bases from J, leaving 17 bases between. The germline gives CDR1 MNHEY, CDR2 SMNVEV (reference sequence). CDR3 region: CASTQTPGQTEAFF. CDR3 nucleotide sequence: TGTGCCAGCACTCAAACCCCAGGGCAAACTGAAGCTTTCTTT.

This clonotype was found once. The chain joins TRBV5-1 to TRBJ2-7; D gene ambiguous. This CDR3 region has 13 residues. Germline-derived CDR1 and CDR2 are SGHRS and YFSETQ. Trimming took 5 bases from V and 7 from J, leaving 16 bases between them. The CDR3 protein is CASRSRGYNEQYF. The CDR3 nucleotides read TGCGCCAGCAGGTCCCGAGGCTACAATGAGCAGTACTTC. The complete variable domain, with remaining parts taken from reference TRBV5-1 and TRBJ2-7, reads KAGVTQTPRYLIKTRGQQVTLSCSPISGHRSVSWYQQTPGQGLQFLFEYFSETQRNKGNFPGRFSGRQFSNSRSEMNVSTLELGDSALYLCASRSRGYNEQYFGPGTRLTVT.

A note on this clonotype: A far larger clone is only one base removed, so a read error is likely. The chain employs TRBV11-2 and TRBJ2-7, with D perhaps TRBD1 (5 bases). This CDR3 has 12 amino acids. Germline CDR1 reads SGHAT; CDR2 reads FQNNGV. CDR3 sequence (DNA): TGTACCAGCAGCTTAGGGGATTACGAGCAGTACTTC. This gives the protein CTSSLGDYEQYF.

The V call is TRBV2, the J call TRBJ1-3; D is unresolved. V dropped 11 bases and J dropped 4 bases, with 12 bases sitting between them. The germline CDR1 and CDR2 sequences are SNHLY and FYNNEI. This CDR3 is 12 amino acids long. In nucleotides, the CDR3 is TGTGCCGCGCGGCGGTCCGGAAACACCATATATTTT. Protein sequence: CAARRSGNTIYF.